The clone carrying this T cell receptor (beta chain) was observed a handful of times. The age range of participants was about 18 to 95 years, with residence in about two dozen US areas. These data are taken from a study of blood T cell repertoires in COVID-19. Study-level information: T cells, B-cell-depleted T cells, or PBMCs supplied cDNA or gDNA.

Original processing methods: Counts of nucleated cells, estimated from reference gene primer amplification, were obtained. TCRdb's table, derived via immunoSEQ multiplex PCR, lists solely in-frame clones and lacks some. For V, J and clone size, that table is used; D and trimming come from the DNA. The table lists fewer than 250,000 clones, 84% of them singletons, with 1.8% in the top ten. The CDR3 spans 12 residues. Trimming shortened V by 5 bases and J by 3 bases, and 7 bases separated the two germline ends. V usage is TRBV12-3 or TRBV12-4 and J usage is TRBJ1-2; D gene ambiguous. Sequenced: PBMCs or T cells enriched from blood (not recorded which). The TCR originated in a man aged 55-75 years who had recovered from COVID-19. The CDR3 coding sequence is TGTGCCAGCAGTACCAGCGACTATGGCTACACCTTC. Encoded protein: CASSTSDYGYTF.